This TCR beta chain was observed in a study of T-cell memory formation after mild COVID-19. The study's findings and limits: Clones which contracted sat mainly in CM and EM if CD4+, and in EMRA if CD8+.

This clonotype has a handful of counts. What it binds is unknown. TCRdb redid the calling of the 5' RACE reads with MiXCR, one entry per CDR3 protein. Seen here are about 340,000 distinct CDR3 sequences, approximately 22% observed once, and the top ten hold roughly 21%. The V segment lost 5 bases and the J segment 2 bases; nucleotides outside the gene matches: 3. Germline assignment: CDR1 SGHAT and CDR2 FQNNGV. The CDR3 is 14 residues long. Sequencing was performed on PBMCs or a T cell subset sorted from them (not recorded which). The receptor was isolated from a young man who had mild COVID-19 (a few samples of this study predate the infection). Cell type and time point are not known. This chain uses TRBV11-2 with TRBJ2-7; 10 positions agree with TRBD2. CDR3 protein: CASSPGTSAYEQYF. As DNA, the CDR3 is TGTGCCAGCAGCCCCGGGACTAGCGCCTACGAGCAGTACTTC. The full variable domain, completed using reference TRBV11-2 and TRBJ2-7, is EAGVAQSPRYKIIEKRQSVAFWCNPISGHATLYWYQQILGQGPKLLIQFQNNGVVDDSQLPKDRFSAERLKGVDSTLKIQPAKLEDSAVYLCASSPGTSAYEQYFGPGTRLTVT.